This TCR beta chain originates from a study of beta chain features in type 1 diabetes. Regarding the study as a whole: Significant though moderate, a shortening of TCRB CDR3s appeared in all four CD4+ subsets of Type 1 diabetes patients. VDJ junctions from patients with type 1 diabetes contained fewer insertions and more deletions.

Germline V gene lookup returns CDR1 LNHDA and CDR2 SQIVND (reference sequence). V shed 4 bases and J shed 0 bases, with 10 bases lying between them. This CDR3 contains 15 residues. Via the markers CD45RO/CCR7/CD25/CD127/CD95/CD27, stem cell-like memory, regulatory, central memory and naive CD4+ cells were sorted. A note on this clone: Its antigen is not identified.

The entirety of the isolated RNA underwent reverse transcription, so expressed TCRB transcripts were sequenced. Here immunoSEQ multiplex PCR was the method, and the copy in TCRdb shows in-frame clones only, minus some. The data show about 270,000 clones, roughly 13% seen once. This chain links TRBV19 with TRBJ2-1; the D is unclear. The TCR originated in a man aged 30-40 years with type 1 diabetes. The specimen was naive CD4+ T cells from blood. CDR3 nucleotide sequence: TGTGCCAGTAGTACCCAGGTGAGCTCCTACAATGAGCAGTTCTTC. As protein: CASSTQVSSYNEQFF.